Shown below are 7 T cell receptor beta chains from a single sample sequenced in a study of HIV-infected children after antiretroviral therapy interruption. Unique molecular identifiers were included in an RNA-based 3' RACE TCR library. One entry per CDR3 protein, called by TCRdb with MiXCR from the 3' RACE reads. This sample has about 89,000 distinct CDR3 sequences, with roughly 6.7% found just once. Noted treatment: PENTA 11 planned treatment interruption arm or continuous ART arm. Sequenced here: CD45RA+ CD4+ T cells from PBMCs, pooled from several time points, sampled from a donor given antiretroviral therapy, either interrupted or continuous. Subset defined: naive CD4+ CD45RA+ CD45RO- T cells. These receptors came from a pool of human donors with HIV.

The rearrangement joins TRBV12-3 or TRBV12-4 to TRBJ1-3; D not certain. This CDR3 has 14 residues. V was clipped by 3 bases and J by 1 base, with 7 bases between them. Written as DNA, the CDR3 is TGTGCCAGCAGTTTTAGGGTGTCTGGAAACACCATATATTTT. It codes for CASSFRVSGNTIYF.

The rearrangement joins TRBV20-1 to TRBJ2-3, with 7 bases fitting TRBD1. Per germline, CDR1 DFQATT and CDR2 SNEGSKA (reference sequence). This CDR3 is built from 12 residues. The J segment lost 7 bases and the V segment lost 3 bases, leaving 4 bases of the junction unmatched. Here the CDR3 DNA reads TGCAGTGCTAGGGGACAGTCCCATACGCAGTATTTT. The encoded protein is CSARGQSHTQYF.

The chain has TRBV6-1 and TRBJ1-2, with D perhaps matching TRBD1 (6 bases). V gave up 6 bases and J gave up 3 bases, with 11 bases separating them. Germline V gives CDR1 MNHNS, CDR2 SASEGT. This CDR3 contains 13 residues. CDR3 bases: TGTGCCAGCAGACAGGGTTCGGACTATGGCTACACCTTC. Translated: CASRQGSDYGYTF.

This chain links TRBV6-5 with TRBJ2-7, with D uncertain. The CDR3 is 14 residues long. The V end was cut by 5 bases, the J end by 3 bases, with 14 bases between. The germline V gene encodes CDR1 MNHEY and CDR2 SVGAGI. The CDR3 DNA is TGTGCCAGCAGTGAAGCGCGGCAAAACTACGAGCAGTACTTC. Its translation: CASSEARQNYEQYF.

Of note for this clonotype: Just one base apart from a much larger clone, this may be a read error. V usage is TRBV19 and J usage is TRBJ2-7; a weak D match, TRBD2 (5 bases). The CDR3 contains 15 residues. V lost 5 bases to trimming and J lost 1 base, with 15 bases between them. Germline V CDR1 and CDR2: LNHDA, SQIVND (reference sequence). The CDR3 loop is CASSSHGSGSYEQYF. CDR3 coding DNA: TGTGCCAGTAGTTCACATGGGAGCGGTTCCTACGAGCAGTACTTC.

This clonotype occurred many times. The rearrangement links TRBV20-1 to TRBJ1-5; 7 nucleotides line up with TRBD1. CDR3 length: 19 amino acids. V was clipped by 0 bases and J by 0 bases; unmatched bases: 14. Germline CDR1 DFQATT, CDR2 SNEGSKA (reference sequence). This chain's CDR3 is CSARDPRQGGVYSNQPQHF. CDR3 coding DNA: TGCAGTGCTAGAGATCCCAGACAGGGAGGGGTATATAGCAATCAGCCCCAGCATTTT.

This clonotype was detected many times. This rearrangement joins TRBV23-1 to TRBJ2-7, with a possible D match to TRBD1 (6 bases). TRBV23-1 is reported as an ORF; its role is uncertain. Deletions cut 6 bases from V and 6 bases from J, with 18 bases between. This CDR3 has 14 residues. CDR3 coding DNA: TGCGCCAGCAGCCCAACGATGGACAGATCCGAGCAGTACTTC. Translated: CASSPTMDRSEQYF.